This T cell receptor beta chain appears in the sequencing data of a study of beta chain features in type 1 diabetes. Broader study findings: People with Type 1 diabetes carried modestly yet significantly shorter TCRB CDR3s in all four CD4+ subsets. Sequencing the cDNA could make cells with high TCR expression show up more than they should. Fewer insertions but more deletions were seen at VDJ junctions in type 1 diabetes patients.

The CDR3 length is 13 residues. Germline V lookup: CDR1 MNHEY, CDR2 SMNVEV (reference sequence). V was pared by 5 bases and J by 11 bases, with 15 bases between. Isolated RNA was reverse transcribed in full, so expressed TCRB transcripts were sequenced. Clones were sequenced by immunoSEQ multiplex PCR, and TCRdb holds only the in-frame ones, with some missing. The table records 250,000 to 300,000 clones, around an eighth of them present only once. CD45RO/CCR7/CD25/CD127/CD95/CD27 separated CD4+ naive, central memory, regulatory and stem cell-like memory cells by sorting. In regard to this clone: Its target is not known.

The chain is built from TRBV27 and TRBJ2-2; possibly TRBD1 for D (5 bases). The sample consisted of naive CD4+ T cells from blood. This receptor was taken from a young man with type 1 diabetes. CDR3 nucleotide sequence: TGTGCCAGCAGTGGACCAGGGATTATCGAGCTGTTTTTT. It translates to CASSGPGIIELFF.